Below, 31 T cell receptor beta chains from the same sample are listed, as sequenced in a study of CD8 T cells in ankylosing spondylitis. TCRdb analysed the 5' RACE reads with MiXCR anew, one entry per CDR3 protein. Among around 450,000 distinct CDR3 sequences, about 25% were seen once, and the ten largest hold about 0.92%. General study findings and limits: What appeared characteristic of ankylosing spondylitis blood was a TCR beta motif of under 10 highly homologous variants.

Their antigen targets remain unknown. Source material: blood, either unsorted or a sorted T cell fraction (not recorded which). These TCRs come from a male donor with ankylosing spondylitis.

The V gene is TRBV20-1, the J gene TRBJ2-7; TRBD2 matches at 9 bases. Losses at the gene ends were 1 base for V and 9 bases for J; bases not matched to a gene: 13. In germline, CDR1 is DFQATT, CDR2 SNEGSKA (reference sequence). The CDR3 spans 15 residues. This CDR3 reads CSARAELAGLKPQYF. In nucleotides, the CDR3 is TGCAGTGCTAGAGCGGAGCTAGCGGGACTTAAGCCGCAGTACTTC.

In DNA, the CDR3 is TGTGCCAGCAGCCCCAGAGCGGGAGGTCTCACAGATACGCAGTATTTT. Amino acids: CASSPRAGGLTDTQYF. The V and J genes are TRBV7-9 and TRBJ2-3; 9 bases line up with TRBD2. J was trimmed by 2 bases and V by 5 bases; bases with no gene match: 8. CDR1 and CDR2 from the germline V gene are SEHNR and FQNEAQ (reference sequence). The CDR3 covers 16 residues.

In its sample, this clonotype was seen a few times. The V and J genes are TRBV20-1 and TRBJ2-1; 11 positions agree with TRBD2. The CDR3 sequence is 14 residues long. The V gene's germline CDR1 is DFQATT and CDR2 SNEGSKA (reference sequence). J lost 9 bases, V lost 8 bases, and 12 bases had no gene match. In nucleotides, the CDR3 is TGCAGTTCTAAGCTAGCGGGAGGCCCCAGTGAGCAGTTCTTC. Protein product: CSSKLAGGPSEQFF.

This rearrangement joins TRBV2 to TRBJ1-5; D is ambiguous. The germline CDR1 and CDR2 sequences are SNHLY and FYNNEI. This CDR3 region has 15 residues. V lost 1 base, J lost 3 bases, and 10 bases lay in between. The CDR3 spells CASSEEKTANQPQHF. The CDR3 DNA sequence: TGTGCCAGCAGTGAAGAGAAAACGGCCAATCAGCCCCAGCATTTT. Together with reference TRBV2 and TRBJ1-5, the CDR3 gives the full variable domain: EPEVTQTPSHQVTQMGQEVILRCVPISNHLYFYWYRQILGQKVEFLVSFYNNEISEKSEIFDDQFSVERPDGSNFTLKIRSTKLEDSAMYFCASSEEKTANQPQHFGDGTRLSIL.

This clonotype has just a few counts. This rearrangement joins TRBV18 to TRBJ2-3; possible D gene TRBD2, 6 bases. Germline CDR1 reads KGHSH; CDR2 reads LQKENI. The CDR3 length is 16 residues. Trimming removed 3 bases at V and 4 bases at J, with 17 bases between. This chain's CDR3 is CASSPPRGRSPDTQYF. In nucleotides, the CDR3 is TGTGCCAGCTCACCGCCTAGAGGGAGGTCCCCAGATACGCAGTATTTT.

The chain carries TRBV12-3 or TRBV12-4 and TRBJ1-1; perhaps TRBD1 as D (5 bases). The CDR3 extends over 14 amino acids. V was clipped by 3 bases and J by 1 base, with 9 bases between them. DNA of the CDR3: TGTGCCAGCAGTTTTAGGGACTGGAACACTGAAGCTTTCTTT. Encoded protein: CASSFRDWNTEAFF.

The chain is built from TRBV24-1 and TRBJ2-1; D is unclear. The CDR3 is 14 amino acids. Per the germline V gene, CDR1 is KGHDR and CDR2 is SFDVKD. Trimming stripped 0 bases from V and 5 bases from J, with 7 bases between. DNA for the CDR3: TGTGCCACCAGTGATTTGGACTCAAACAATGAGCAGTTCTTC. Amino acids: CATSDLDSNNEQFF.

This clonotype was seen more than once but under ten times. The chain couples TRBV9 to TRBJ1-2, with D perhaps TRBD1 (5 bases). In germline, CDR1 is SGDLS, CDR2 YYNGEE. With 0 bases removed from V and 5 bases from J, the gap between germline ends came to 11 bases. This CDR3 spans 14 amino acids. The CDR3 sequence: CASSVARGGYGYTF. The CDR3 DNA reads as TGTGCCAGCAGCGTAGCGCGGGGCGGTTATGGCTACACCTTC.

The chain joins TRBV27 to TRBJ1-6; 7 bases match TRBD1. CDR3 length: 15 amino acids. Germline CDR1 MNHEY, CDR2 SMNVEV (reference sequence). V was pared by 5 bases and J by 7 bases, with 8 bases of the junction left unmatched. The CDR3 loop reads CASSQQGTGNSPLHF. The CDR3 nucleotides are TGTGCCAGCAGTCAACAGGGGACTGGAAATTCACCCCTCCACTTT.

This clonotype was seen a few times. The CDR3 sequence: CAISEDGEVGYTF. In DNA, the CDR3 is TGTGCCATCAGTGAGGACGGGGAGGTTGGCTACACCTTC. The chain has TRBV10-3 and TRBJ1-2, with D uncertain. This CDR3 spans 13 amino acids. Trimming removed 2 bases at V and 7 bases at J, with 11 bases between. Germline V lookup: CDR1 ENHRY, CDR2 SYGVKD.

This clonotype was recorded a few times. The chain links TRBV5-1 to TRBJ2-1, with D possibly TRBD1 on 5 matching bases. The length of the CDR3 is 16 residues. Trimming removed 2 bases at V and 7 bases at J, with 19 bases between. Germline V CDR1 and CDR2: SGHRS, YFSETQ. CDR3 DNA sequence: TGCGCCAGCAGCTTCGATCCTAGTAGGGGCTTTAATGAGCAGTTCTTC. Its translation is CASSFDPSRGFNEQFF.

J is TRBJ2-1 and V is TRBV11-1, with 9 nucleotides matching TRBD1. The V gene end was trimmed by 6 bases and the J gene end by 8 bases; junction bases not matched to a gene: 11. The CDR3 length is 15 residues. Germline CDR1 and CDR2: SGHAT and FQDESV (reference sequence). The CDR3 sequence is CASRPGQGRGDEQFF. The CDR3 bases are TGTGCCAGCAGACCAGGACAGGGGCGGGGTGATGAGCAGTTCTTC.

The chain combines TRBV11-2 with TRBJ1-6, with D perhaps TRBD1 (5 bases). V lost 1 base to trimming and J lost 5 bases, with 9 bases between them. There are 15 residues in the CDR3. CDR1 and CDR2 from the germline V gene are SGHAT and FQNNGV. The CDR3 DNA is TGTGCCAGCAGCTTAGTCGGGGCCGATAATTCACCCCTCCACTTT. It encodes CASSLVGADNSPLHF. Using reference TRBV11-2 and TRBJ1-6 for the parts outside the CDR3, the full variable domain is EAGVAQSPRYKIIEKRQSVAFWCNPISGHATLYWYQQILGQGPKLLIQFQNNGVVDDSQLPKDRFSAERLKGVDSTLKIQPAKLEDSAVYLCASSLVGADNSPLHFGNGTRLTVT.

The rearrangement links TRBV7-2 to TRBJ2-7, with D maybe TRBD2 (5 bases). The germline gives CDR1 SGHTA, CDR2 FQGNSA. The CDR3 is made up of 15 amino acids. V was trimmed by 1 base and J by 4 bases, leaving 14 bases between them. CDR3: CASSLDVGGWYEQYF. The CDR3 DNA sequence: TGTGCCAGCAGCTTAGATGTGGGCGGGTGGTACGAGCAGTACTTC.

V gene TRBV6-1 combines with J gene TRBJ2-7; perhaps TRBD1 as D (5 bases). Germline CDR1 MNHNS, CDR2 SASEGT. The CDR3 spans 13 residues. Trimming took 3 bases from V and 6 from J, leaving 12 bases between them. For the CDR3, the DNA is TGTGCCAGCAGTGACAGCAGGGCTCGCGAGCAGTACTTC. It yields the protein CASSDSRAREQYF.

This clonotype has at least ten counts. The genes are TRBV3-1 and TRBJ2-3, with TRBD2 matching 7 bases. The CDR3 spans 16 residues. Per the germline V gene, CDR1 is LGHDT and CDR2 is YNNKEL (reference sequence). Losses at the gene ends were 4 bases for V and 5 bases for J; bases not matched to a gene: 12. Written as DNA, the CDR3 is TGTGCCAGCAGCCGACCGAAGGCTAGCGGAATAGATACGCAGTATTTT. It yields the protein CASSRPKASGIDTQYF.

The chain links TRBV18 to TRBJ2-7; D remains ambiguous. This CDR3 is 13 amino acids long. Germline CDR1 is KGHSH and CDR2 is LQKENI. Trimming stripped 2 bases from V and 1 base from J, with 6 bases between. CDR3 nucleotide sequence: TGTGCCAGCTCACCAGGCCGGTCCTACGAGCAGTACGTC. Amino acid sequence: CASSPGRSYEQYV.

The chain employs TRBV20-1 and TRBJ2-2; 7 bases line up with TRBD1. Per germline, CDR1 DFQATT and CDR2 SNEGSKA (reference sequence). Trimming removed 5 bases from V and 0 bases from J; junction bases left unmatched: 12. The CDR3 has 17 residues. Written as DNA, the CDR3 is TGCAGTGCTCAATCCGGGACAGATCCCTCGAACACCGGGGAGCTGTTTTTT. Its protein product is CSAQSGTDPSNTGELFF.

This clonotype was counted between two and nine times. The chain is built from TRBV3-1 and TRBJ1-1; D is undetermined. The length of the CDR3 is 13 residues. From germline, CDR1 is LGHDT and CDR2 YNNKEL (reference sequence). The germline V and J ends were trimmed by 4 bases and 4 bases, with 10 bases remaining between them. CDR3 amino acids: CASSRELTTEAFF. The CDR3 DNA follows: TGTGCCAGCAGCCGGGAGCTAACCACTGAAGCTTTCTTT.

The chain couples TRBV18 to TRBJ2-3, with D uncertain. This CDR3 contains 14 residues. The germline V gene has CDR1 KGHSH and CDR2 LQKENI. Trimming removed 3 bases at V and 6 bases at J, with 13 bases between. CDR3 sequence (DNA): TGTGCCAGCTCACCGGGAAGGGCCACGGATACGCAGTATTTT. Amino acids: CASSPGRATDTQYF.

By share of the sample, this clonotype is medium-sized. The V call is TRBV12-3 or TRBV12-4, the J call TRBJ2-3, with unresolved D. The CDR3 is 15 residues long. The V end was cut by 7 bases, the J end by 2 bases, with 16 bases between. CDR3 sequence: CASTQQLILTDTQYF. The CDR3 DNA reads TGTGCCAGCACACAGCAACTGATCCTCACAGATACGCAGTATTTT.

The gene calls are TRBV5-1 and TRBJ2-5; no definite D call. V was pared by 4 bases and J by 2 bases, with 9 bases between. The CDR3 has 13 amino acids. Germline V gene lookup returns CDR1 SGHRS and CDR2 YFSETQ. This CDR3 reads CASSQDVQETQYF. CDR3 DNA: TGCGCCAGCAGCCAGGACGTTCAAGAGACCCAGTACTTC.

The chain has TRBV4-1 and TRBJ2-1; TRBD2 agrees at 7 bases. CDR1 and CDR2 from the germline V gene are MGHRA and YSYEKL. The length of the CDR3 is 16 residues. Germline trimming cut 0 bases from V and 2 bases from J; bases unmatched to any gene: 4. The CDR3 region is CASSQDGGGAYNEQFF. The CDR3, as DNA: TGCGCCAGCAGCCAAGACGGGGGAGGGGCCTACAATGAGCAGTTCTTC.

The rearrangement links TRBV24-1 to TRBJ2-5, with 11 bases that match TRBD1. CDR3 length: 13 residues. The V segment lost 9 bases and the J segment 4 bases; nucleotides outside the gene matches: 3. The germline V gene encodes CDR1 KGHDR and CDR2 SFDVKD. The CDR3 region is CATGQGAGETQYF. CDR3 DNA sequence: TGTGCCACCGGACAGGGGGCGGGAGAGACCCAGTACTTC.

The gene calls are TRBV3-1 and TRBJ2-3; 10 bases match TRBD2. CDR3 length: 15 amino acids. With V trimmed by 4 bases and J by 5 bases, 6 bases remained unmatched. CDR1 is LGHDT, CDR2 YNNKEL, per germline (reference sequence). CDR3 in DNA: TGTGCCAGCAGCCGAGTAGCGGGAGGATTAGATACGCAGTATTTT. Its translation is CASSRVAGGLDTQYF.

The CDR3 here is CASSPGNGPYEQYV. The CDR3 DNA follows: TGTGCCAGCTCACCCGGGAATGGCCCCTACGAGCAGTACGTC. The chain employs TRBV18 and TRBJ2-7; tentatively, D is TRBD2 (5 bases). This CDR3 contains 14 residues. Germline V lookup: CDR1 KGHSH, CDR2 LQKENI. Trimming took 3 bases from V and 2 from J, leaving 11 bases between them.

This chain links TRBV28 with TRBJ1-2, with D maybe TRBD1 (5 bases). Germline V gene lookup returns CDR1 MDHEN and CDR2 SYDVKM. The CDR3 has 14 residues. V shed 2 bases and J shed 4 bases, with 11 bases lying between them. DNA for the CDR3: TGTGCCAGCAGTTTACCCCGGGGGGGCTATGGCTACACCTTC. It codes for CASSLPRGGYGYTF.

This clonotype has only a few counts. The chain joins TRBV6-1 to TRBJ2-7; 15 bases align to TRBD2. The CDR3 is made up of 15 amino acids. V shed 8 bases, J shed 4 bases, and the junction held 6 bases outside the gene matches. CDR1 and CDR2 from the germline V gene are MNHNS and SASEGT. The CDR3 protein is CASRTSGRAVYEQYV. The DNA of the CDR3 is TGTGCCAGCCGGACTAGCGGGAGGGCCGTGTACGAGCAGTACGTC.

Only a few counts were recorded for this clonotype. The rearrangement joins TRBV20-1 to TRBJ2-3; 9 nucleotides match TRBD2. The CDR3 consists of 20 residues. The V segment lost 0 bases and the J segment 3 bases; nucleotides outside the gene matches: 19. The germline V gene has CDR1 DFQATT and CDR2 SNEGSKA (reference sequence). CDR3 protein: CSARDSLRLAESHRTDTQYF. In DNA form, the CDR3 reads TGCAGTGCTAGAGATTCGTTACGACTAGCGGAAAGTCATAGAACAGATACGCAGTATTTT.

Notes on this clonotype: Relative to the germline gene, one junction end is altered; a read error may explain this. V gene TRBV29-1 combines with J gene TRBJ1-5, with 7 bases lining up with TRBD1. The germline gives CDR1 SQVTM, CDR2 ANQGSEA. The length of the CDR3 is 14 residues. The CDR3 DNA follows: TGCAGCGTTCAAGACAGGGTGGGCAATCAGCCCCAGCATTTT. Residues: CSVQDRVGNQPQHF.

The chain is built from TRBV20-1 and TRBJ1-1; TRBD1 aligns across 8 bases. Germline lookup yields CDR1 DFQATT and CDR2 SNEGSKA (reference sequence). The CDR3 extends over 14 amino acids. Trimming removed 3 bases from V and 5 bases from J; junction bases left unmatched: 8. CDR3 in amino acids: CSARKTGGGTEAFF. The CDR3 DNA is TGCAGTGCTAGGAAAACAGGGGGAGGAACTGAAGCTTTCTTT.